The 10 T cell receptor beta chains reported below all come from one sample, sequenced in a study of shared clonotypes between healthy human individuals. Sequenced by immunoSEQ multiplex PCR; TCRdb stores in-frame clones only, minus some. The sample includes some 2.4 million clones, roughly 93% of them seen just once. The sample consisted of naive CD4+ T cells from PBMCs. Subset reported: CD45RA+ positively selected. All receptors come from a young man in good health. Some clones in this sample may be carry-over from other donors' samples.

The chain has TRBV18 and TRBJ1-1; D is unresolved. The ends were cut back, 4 bases at V and 0 bases at J, with 9 bases in the middle. In germline, CDR1 is KGHSH, CDR2 LQKENI. The CDR3 is 14 residues long. DNA of the CDR3: TGTGCCAGCTCACTGGAGCGATTGAACACTGAAGCTTTCTTT. Amino acids: CASSLERLNTEAFF.

The sample holds a few counts of this clone. The V call is TRBV10-1, the J call TRBJ2-7, with TRBD2 identical over 9 bases. The CDR3 has 15 amino acids. Per the germline V gene, CDR1 is WNHNN and CDR2 is SYGVQD (reference sequence). V lost 4 bases to trimming and J lost 2 bases; unmatched junction nucleotides: 6. The CDR3, as DNA: TGCGCCAGCAGTGCAGGACTAGCGAGGGCCTACGAGCAGTACTTC. Its translation is CASSAGLARAYEQYF.

CDR3 region: CASSLAGGVEQFF. The CDR3 DNA is TGTGCCAGCAGCTTGGCGGGAGGCGTTGAGCAGTTCTTC. The chain has TRBV7-9 and TRBJ2-1; 8 bases agree with TRBD2. The CDR3 length is 13 residues. After removal of 3 bases from V and 9 bases from J, the junction contained 4 bases not matched to a gene. Germline CDR1 SEHNR, CDR2 FQNEAQ (reference sequence).

As for this clone: One end of the junction is discordant with germline, which a read error may explain. This chain uses TRBV5-1 with TRBJ1-5; D might be TRBD1 (6 bases). Germline lookup yields CDR1 SGHRS and CDR2 YFSETQ. The CDR3 extends over 13 amino acids. CDR3 bases: TGCGCCAGCACCTTGGTGGGGGGCCAGCCCCAGCATTTT. It translates to CASTLVGGQPQHF.

This chain uses TRBV9 with TRBJ2-7, with TRBD1 matching 7 bases. The CDR3 is 14 amino acids. The germline V gene has CDR1 SGDLS and CDR2 YYNGEE. With 0 bases clipped from V and 6 bases from J, the junction kept 6 bases outside the gene matches. DNA for the CDR3: TGTGCCAGCAGCGTAGAAGACAGGGTGCTCGAGCAGTACTTC. Amino acids: CASSVEDRVLEQYF.

V is TRBV30 and J is TRBJ1-2; a weak D match, TRBD1 (5 bases). From germline, CDR1 is GTSNPN and CDR2 SVGIG (reference sequence). V dropped 0 bases and J dropped 2 bases, with 10 bases sitting between them. CDR3 length: 14 residues. The CDR3 loop is CAWSVGGVNYGYTF. CDR3 in DNA: TGTGCCTGGAGTGTGGGGGGGGTCAACTATGGCTACACCTTC.

A note on this clone: Other nucleotide sequences from this sample produce the same CDR3. The chain combines TRBV7-9 with TRBJ2-3; no clear D gene. Per the germline V gene, CDR1 is SEHNR and CDR2 is FQNEAQ (reference sequence). The length of the CDR3 is 11 residues. The V gene lost 5 bases and the J gene lost 3 bases, with 3 bases spanning the gap. The CDR3 region is CASSTTDTQYF. CDR3 sequence (DNA): TGTGCCAGCAGCACGACAGATACGCAGTATTTT.

The V and J genes are TRBV15 and TRBJ2-7; a possible D gene is TRBD2 (6 bases). Deletions cut 3 bases from V and 3 bases from J, with 15 bases between. CDR3 size: 15 residues. Germline CDR1 reads LNHNV; CDR2 reads YYDKDF (reference sequence). The DNA for the CDR3 is TGTGCCACCAGCAGGGGACTGGACGCATTCTACGAGCAGTACTTC. It specifies CATSRGLDAFYEQYF.

The V gene is TRBV14, the J gene TRBJ1-1; D is unclear. Deletions cut 1 base from V and 6 bases from J, with 6 bases between. The germline gives CDR1 SGHDN, CDR2 FVKESK. This CDR3 region has 12 residues. The CDR3 DNA follows: TGTGCCAGCAGCCAAGCCGTGGCTGAAGCTTTCTTT. Its translation is CASSQAVAEAFF.

This chain uses TRBV28 with TRBJ1-5, with D unresolved. Germline V lookup: CDR1 MDHEN, CDR2 SYDVKM. The CDR3 consists of 16 residues. Trimming removed 6 bases at V and 6 bases at J, with 21 bases between. CDR3 protein: CASSPRGWGAGQPQHF. The CDR3 DNA reads TGTGCCAGCAGCCCCCGAGGTTGGGGAGCGGGTCAGCCCCAGCATTTT.